One sample yielded the 27 T cell receptor beta chains listed below, sequenced in a study of OX40 agonist ivuxolimab in advanced cancers. The data were produced by immunoSEQ multiplex PCR, yet TCRdb's version contains in-frame clones alone and is incomplete. Of approximately 66,000 clones listed, 85% are singletons. The specimen comprised CD4+ or CD8+ T cells sorted from blood, sampled in a trial of the OX40 agonist ivuxolimab. These receptors were collected from an adult with an advanced solid tumor such as melanoma, head and neck, liver or kidney cancer.

The rearrangement uses TRBV5-4 and TRBJ2-2; D might be TRBD1 (6 bases). The CDR3 has 16 residues. V gave up 0 bases and J gave up 5 bases, with 14 bases separating them. The germline V gene encodes CDR1 SGHNT and CDR2 YYREEE (reference sequence). For the CDR3, the DNA is TGTGCCAGCAGCTTGGCTAGAGGGGGTGTAACCGGGGAGCTGTTTTTT. This translates into CASSLARGGVTGELFF.

The chain joins TRBV19 to TRBJ1-5; a weak D match, TRBD1 (5 bases). Trimming stripped 3 bases from V and 4 bases from J, with 13 bases between. Germline CDR1 reads LNHDA; CDR2 reads SQIVND (reference sequence). This CDR3 is 15 amino acids long. DNA for the CDR3: TGTGCCAGTAGTATCTCCGGGGCCCCGAATCAGCCCCAGCATTTT. This codes for CASSISGAPNQPQHF.

This rearrangement joins TRBV14 to TRBJ2-5; a possible D gene is TRBD2 (5 bases). The J call may be faulty, since TRBJ2-7 better matches the DNA end. The germline V gene has CDR1 SGHDN and CDR2 FVKESK. This CDR3 is 14 amino acids long. The CDR3 is CASSESGFTYEQYF. The CDR3 DNA sequence: TGTGCCAGCAGCGAATCGGGATTTACCTACGAGCAGTACTTC.

The rearrangement joins TRBV27 to TRBJ2-7; 9 bases line up with TRBD1. V lost 8 bases and J lost 1; bases outside the gene matches: 9. The CDR3 runs 15 residues. From germline, CDR1 is MNHEY and CDR2 SMNVEV (reference sequence). CDR3 sequence reads: CASHSSGTGSYEQYF. The DNA for the CDR3 is TGTGCCAGCCATAGCTCCGGGACAGGGTCCTACGAGCAGTACTTC.

This rearrangement joins TRBV2 to TRBJ1-5; 9 bases match TRBD1. V was pared by 8 bases and J by 0 bases, with 5 bases of the junction left unmatched. This CDR3 is built from 15 residues. Germline loops: CDR1 SNHLY, CDR2 FYNNEI. In DNA, the CDR3 is TGTGCCAGCTCCGGGACAGGGCCTAGCAATCAGCCCCAGCATTTT. Protein: CASSGTGPSNQPQHF.

The V gene is TRBV30, the J gene TRBJ1-1; no definite D call. Trimming pared 0 bases from V and 0 bases from J, leaving 14 bases between. CDR1 is GTSNPN, CDR2 SVGIG, per germline (reference sequence). The CDR3 is made up of 16 amino acids. The CDR3 DNA reads TGTGCCTGGAGTGTACAACCCAGTAGGGTGAACACTGAAGCTTTCTTT. It is translated as CAWSVQPSRVNTEAFF.

This chain links TRBV5-1 with TRBJ2-3; D gene ambiguous. The V end was cut by 4 bases, the J end by 2 bases, with 11 bases between. The germline CDR1 and CDR2 sequences are SGHRS and YFSETQ. CDR3 length: 14 amino acids. The CDR3 loop is CASSPTRLTDTQYF. The DNA for the CDR3 is TGCGCCAGCAGCCCCACGAGACTCACAGATACGCAGTATTTT.

This clone was seen a single time. This rearrangement joins TRBV11-3 to TRBJ1-6; no reliable D call. The CDR3 length is 14 residues. Trimming stripped 8 bases from V and 1 base from J, with 9 bases between. Germline CDR1 reads SGHNT; CDR2 reads YENEEA. Here the CDR3 reads CASGRESYNSPLHF. CDR3 DNA: TGTGCCAGCGGGAGGGAATCCTATAATTCACCCCTCCACTTT.

V gene TRBV5-1 combines with J gene TRBJ2-1; D ambiguous. Germline lookup yields CDR1 SGHRS and CDR2 YFSETQ. This CDR3 comprises 15 residues. Trimming cost V 0 bases and J 5 bases, with 12 bases left between them. In DNA, the CDR3 is TGCGCCAGCAGCTTGGACCGGGTAACGGACAATGAGCAGTTCTTC. Protein sequence: CASSLDRVTDNEQFF.

V usage is TRBV7-6 and J usage is TRBJ1-5; 8 bases fit TRBD1. The CDR3 sequence is 15 residues long. V gave up 3 bases and J gave up 5 bases; unmatched junction bases: 6. Looked up from germline, CDR1 is SGHVS and CDR2 is FNYEAQ. CDR3 region: CASSLFGQGDQPQHF. The CDR3 DNA follows: TGTGCCAGCAGCTTGTTTGGACAGGGAGATCAGCCCCAGCATTTT.

The chain combines TRBV19 with TRBJ1-4; D gene unclear. The germline CDR1 and CDR2 sequences are LNHDA and SQIVND (reference sequence). The CDR3 has 14 residues. V gave up 6 bases and J gave up 8 bases, with 16 bases separating them. The CDR3 spells CASSRVVRTEKLFF. The CDR3 coding sequence is TGTGCCAGTAGCCGGGTCGTGCGGACGGAAAAACTGTTTTTT. Variable domain in full (rest from reference TRBV19 and TRBJ1-4): DGGITQSPKYLFRKEGQNVTLSCEQNLNHDAMYWYRQDPGQGLRLIYYSQIVNDFQKGDIAEGYSVSREKKESFPLTVTSAQKNPTAFYLCASSRVVRTEKLFFGSGTQLSVL.

This chain uses TRBV10-3 with TRBJ1-2, with D perhaps TRBD1 (6 bases). V was pared by 11 bases and J by 4 bases, with 14 bases between. CDR1 ENHRY and CDR2 SYGVKD come from the germline V gene. The CDR3 length is 12 residues. The CDR3 sequence: CAAQGIGYGYTF. The CDR3 DNA reads TGTGCCGCCCAGGGGATTGGCTATGGCTACACCTTC.

CDR3 loop: CASMLGAQDTQYF. The CDR3 DNA reads TGTGCCAGCATGTTGGGGGCGCAGGATACGCAGTATTTT. The V and J genes are TRBV25-1 and TRBJ2-3; tentatively, D is TRBD1 (6 bases). The V gene lost 7 bases and the J gene lost 6 bases, with 14 bases spanning the gap. Germline-derived CDR1 and CDR2 are MGHDK and SYGVNS. There are 13 residues in the CDR3.

V usage is TRBV20-1 and J usage is TRBJ2-1; D unclear. V lost 6 bases to trimming and J lost 9 bases, with 9 bases between them. The CDR3 totals 10 residues. Per the germline V gene, CDR1 is DFQATT and CDR2 is SNEGSKA (reference sequence). DNA of the CDR3: TGCAGTGCCCAGAGGAGTGAGCAGTTCTTC. Amino acids: CSAQRSEQFF.

This chain connects TRBV19 to TRBJ1-5; D is possibly TRBD1 (6 bases). This CDR3 has 15 residues. The V end was cut by 1 base, the J end by 4 bases, with 11 bases between. Germline CDR1 LNHDA, CDR2 SQIVND (reference sequence). The CDR3 coding sequence is TGTGCCAGTAGTATAGGAGTAGGGGGGAATCAGCCCCAGCATTTT. Residues: CASSIGVGGNQPQHF. The full variable domain, completed using reference TRBV19 and TRBJ1-5, is DGGITQSPKYLFRKEGQNVTLSCEQNLNHDAMYWYRQDPGQGLRLIYYSQIVNDFQKGDIAEGYSVSREKKESFPLTVTSAQKNPTAFYLCASSIGVGGNQPQHFGDGTRLSIL.

This clone has a single count. The chain couples TRBV11-2 to TRBJ1-5; unclear D gene. Germline V gives CDR1 SGHAT, CDR2 FQNNGV. The CDR3 extends over 13 amino acids. Trimming shortened V by 5 bases and J by 0 bases, and 5 bases separated the two germline ends. CDR3 sequence (DNA): TGTGCCAGCAGCCAAAATAGCAATCAGCCCCAGCATTTT. This sequence encodes CASSQNSNQPQHF.

The J gene is TRBJ1-1, the V gene TRBV27; D unresolved. Germline-derived CDR1 and CDR2 are MNHEY and SMNVEV (reference sequence). The CDR3 runs 14 residues. The V end lost 7 bases, the J end lost 3 bases, and 15 bases lay between the germline ends. The CDR3 reads CASTTTRFDTEAFF. CDR3 coding DNA: TGTGCCAGCACCACGACGCGATTCGACACTGAAGCTTTCTTT.

The rearrangement links TRBV6-5 to TRBJ1-2; D is undetermined. Germline V CDR1 and CDR2: MNHEY, SVGAGI. The CDR3 is 13 amino acids. Trimming stripped 6 bases from V and 2 bases from J, with 10 bases between. For the CDR3, the DNA is TGTGCCAGCAGGGAGTCACTAAACTATGGCTACACCTTC. Its translation: CASRESLNYGYTF.

CDR3 in amino acids: CASSLVPESSGNTIYF. DNA of the CDR3: TGTGCCAGCAGCTTAGTTCCCGAATCCTCTGGAAACACCATATATTTT. This sequence joins TRBV11-3 and TRBJ1-3; no definite D call. This CDR3 is 16 amino acids long. The germline CDR1 and CDR2 sequences are SGHNT and YENEEA. V dropped 1 base and J dropped 0 bases, with 10 bases sitting between them.

J is TRBJ1-4 and V is TRBV27, with a weak D call TRBD1 (6 bases). V lost 3 bases and J lost 0, with 8 bases in between. Per the germline V gene, CDR1 is MNHEY and CDR2 is SMNVEV (reference sequence). The CDR3 spans 15 residues. CDR3 loop: CASSFHRATNEKLFF. CDR3 sequence (DNA): TGTGCCAGCAGTTTCCACAGGGCAACTAATGAAAAACTGTTTTTT. Filled out from reference TRBV27 and TRBJ1-4, the complete variable domain reads EAQVTQNPRYLITVTGKKLTVTCSQNMNHEYMSWYRQDPGLGLRQIYYSMNVEVTDKGDVPEGYKVSRKEKRNFPLILESPSPNQTSLYFCASSFHRATNEKLFFGSGTQLSVL.

The chain carries TRBV6-5 and TRBJ2-1, with 9 bases fitting TRBD1. CDR1 is MNHEY and CDR2 is SVGAGI in the germline V gene. This CDR3 is built from 15 residues. Trimming at V came to 6 bases and at J to 3 bases, leaving 6 bases not matched to a gene. CDR3 coding DNA: TGTGCCAGCAGCGAGACAGGGGGGGGCTACAATGAGCAGTTCTTC. It yields the protein CASSETGGGYNEQFF.

As DNA, the CDR3 is TGTGCCAGCAGTTGGACTAGCGGGGGTGAGACCCAGTACTTC. Its protein product is CASSWTSGGETQYF. The chain joins TRBV6-6 to TRBJ2-5, with TRBD2 matching over 13 bases. J gave up 5 bases and V 4 bases, and 1 base lay outside the gene matches. The germline V gene has CDR1 MNHNY and CDR2 SVGAGI (reference sequence). The length of the CDR3 is 14 residues.

CDR3 amino acids: CASSLGRLQETQYF. The CDR3 nucleotides are TGTGCCAGCAGCTTAGGGAGGCTCCAAGAGACCCAGTACTTC. V is TRBV11-2 and J is TRBJ2-5, with D possibly TRBD2 on 5 matching bases. V was cut by 1 base and J by 1 base, with 7 bases left in between. This CDR3 has 14 residues. The V gene's germline CDR1 is SGHAT and CDR2 FQNNGV.

V usage is TRBV6-5 and J usage is TRBJ1-2, with D tentatively TRBD1 (6 bases). The CDR3 loop spans 15 amino acids. The germline gives CDR1 MNHEY, CDR2 SVGAGI. V lost 0 bases, J lost 1 base, and 9 bases lay in between. CDR3 sequence reads: CASSYSGHLNYGYTF. Here the CDR3 DNA reads TGTGCCAGCAGTTACTCGGGACATCTTAACTATGGCTACACCTTC.

CDR3 DNA sequence: TGTGCCACAACAGGGGGGGGAACTGAAGCTTTCTTT. It is translated as CATTGGGTEAFF. The V gene is TRBV6-5, the J gene TRBJ1-1, with 8 bases aligning to TRBD1. Germline V CDR1 and CDR2: MNHEY, SVGAGI. With V trimmed by 10 bases and J by 5 bases, 6 bases remained unmatched. The CDR3 has 12 residues.

The chain recombines TRBV27 with TRBJ2-2, with 11 positions matching TRBD2. Germline V gene data show CDR1 as MNHEY and CDR2 as SMNVEV (reference sequence). CDR3 size: 16 residues. Trimming removed 1 base from V and 5 bases from J; junction bases left unmatched: 3. Here the CDR3 reads CASSLWLAGGTGELFF. The CDR3 DNA follows: TGTGCCAGCAGTTTATGGCTAGCGGGAGGAACCGGGGAGCTGTTTTTT.

The chain uses TRBV2 and TRBJ2-6, with 7 nucleotides matching TRBD2. Germline V gene lookup returns CDR1 SNHLY and CDR2 FYNNEI. J lost 0 bases, V lost 5 bases, and 4 bases had no gene match. This CDR3 region has 16 residues. The CDR3 region is CASSRGGTSGANVLTF. Written as DNA, the CDR3 is TGTGCCAGCAGTCGGGGAGGGACCTCTGGGGCCAACGTCCTGACTTTC.